The source of this T cell receptor (beta chain) is a study of human T cells and chemical hapten exposure. Broader study findings: Positive correlation was observed between PT1 expanded TCR counts and patch test score.

The time point here: pre-sensitization, week 0. The sample's treatment: therapeutic diphenylcyclopropenone sensitization with weekly scalp DPC. One entry per CDR3 protein, called by TCRdb with MiXCR from the RACE reads. The data show a few hundred thousand distinct CDR3 sequences, roughly 7.7% seen once. The CDR3 is made up of 16 amino acids. Trimming shortened V by 3 bases and J by 4 bases, and 18 bases separated the two germline ends. CDR1 and CDR2 from the germline V gene are KGHSH and LQKENI. Worth noting for this clonotype: Its cognate antigen is unknown.

The input for sequencing was whole blood, taken in connection with sensitization to the hapten diphenylcyclopropenone (DPC). This clonotype was sampled from a man between 18 and 29 years old with alopecia areata. Some clones in this sample may be carry-over from other donors' samples. V is TRBV18 and J is TRBJ1-2; no clear D. CDR3 in amino acids: CASSPGTAATPYGYTF. DNA for the CDR3: TGTGCCAGCTCACCGGGAACAGCCGCCACCCCCTATGGCTACACCTTC.